The 29 T cell receptor beta chains below come from one sample, sequenced in a study of read filtering for tumor transcriptome and immune sequencing (dated by TCRdb to about 2020). TCRdb records Illumina HiSeq 4000 as the sequencer. TCR libraries were built from about 420 ng RNA with the Immunoverse kit, using molecular barcoded adaptors covering alpha/delta and beta/gamma chains. TCRdb reanalyzed the raw reads on its own, using fastp at Q25 for trimming and MiXCR for clone calling, and kept in-frame beta chains. Every CDR3 protein is listed once, alongside the most common genes and DNA of its rows. The sample profile shows tens of thousands of distinct CDR3 sequences; 15% to 20% of them were found once. The ten top clones hold approximately 11% of the sample. The sample consisted of a population of CD138-negative cells sorted from bone marrow. In the paper's terms, the cell subset or site label means: bone marrow mononuclear cells depleted of CD138+ plasma/myeloma cells by negative magnetic selection. The receptors come from a donor aged 40 or older with multiple myeloma.

This clonotype was seen ten or more times. V gene TRBV28 combines with J gene TRBJ1-2; TRBD1 agrees at 8 bases. J gave up 0 bases and V 2 bases, and 5 bases lay outside the gene matches. This CDR3 region has 16 residues. Germline values: CDR1 MDHEN, CDR2 SYDVKM. The CDR3 loop reads CASSLVPGGANYGYTF. DNA for the CDR3: TGTGCCAGCAGTTTAGTCCCAGGGGGCGCTAACTATGGCTACACCTTC.

This clonotype was seen ten or more times. J is TRBJ2-2 and V is TRBV20-1, with TRBD1 as a possible D gene (6 bases). There are 14 residues in the CDR3. From germline, CDR1 is DFQATT and CDR2 SNEGSKA (reference sequence). V was shortened by 3 bases and J by 1 base, with 9 bases between the two germline ends. In DNA form, the CDR3 reads TGCAGTGCTAGTGGACAGTGGAACACCGGGGAGCTGTTTTTT. Protein sequence: CSASGQWNTGELFF.

This clonotype was seen at least ten times. The genes are TRBV20-1 and TRBJ2-3; TRBD1 is a possible D gene (7 bases). The germline V gene encodes CDR1 DFQATT and CDR2 SNEGSKA (reference sequence). Trimming cost V 5 bases and J 6 bases, with 18 bases left between them. CDR3 length: 14 residues. CDR3: CSAYRGGERDTQYF. CDR3 nucleotides: TGCAGTGCTTACAGGGGAGGAGAAAGGGATACGCAGTATTTT.

A remark on this clonotype: An end of the junction differs from the germline gene, which may be a read error. The chain is built from TRBV5-1 and TRBJ2-1; a possible D gene is TRBD1 (7 bases). The CDR3 consists of 14 residues. The germline CDR1 and CDR2 sequences are SGHRS and YFSETQ. In DNA form, the CDR3 reads TGCGTCAGCAGCTTGGGGCAGGGGGGACGTGAGCAGTTCTTC. Protein sequence: CVSSLGQGGREQFF.

At least ten counts were recorded for this clonotype. The V and J genes are TRBV3-1 and TRBJ1-1, with TRBD1 identical over 9 bases. Germline V gene sequence: CDR1 LGHDT, CDR2 YNNKEL (reference sequence). The CDR3 runs 16 residues. Losses at the gene ends were 3 bases for V and 11 bases for J; bases not matched to a gene: 16. CDR3 nucleotide sequence: TGTGCCAGCAGCCAGGGAAGATCGGGACAGGGTCGAAGGGCTTTCTTT. Protein product: CASSQGRSGQGRRAFF.

This clonotype has a count of ten or more. The chain is built from TRBV7-9 and TRBJ2-1; 9 nucleotides match TRBD1. Trimming took 5 bases from V and 3 from J; bases not matched to a gene: 5. The CDR3 sequence is 15 residues long. Germline V gene sequence: CDR1 SEHNR, CDR2 FQNEAQ (reference sequence). For the CDR3, the DNA is TGTGCCAGCAGCAAGGGACAGGGCTACTACAATGAGCAGTTCTTC. Its translation: CASSKGQGYYNEQFF. Supplemented by reference TRBV7-9 and TRBJ2-1, the full variable domain reads DTGVSQNPRHKITKRGQNVTFRCDPISEHNRLYWYRQTLGQGPEFLTYFQNEAQLEKSRLLSDRFSAERPKGSFSTLEIQRTEQGDSAMYLCASSKGQGYYNEQFFGPGTRLTVL.

The J gene is TRBJ2-3, the V gene TRBV5-6; 12 positions agree with TRBD2. The CDR3 sequence is 17 residues long. CDR1 is SGHDT, CDR2 YYEEEE, per germline. Germline trimming cut 1 base from V and 8 bases from J; bases unmatched to any gene: 11. As DNA, the CDR3 is TGTGCCAGCAGCTTGTTGACTAGCGGGAGAGTATCGGGTACGCAGTATTTT. The encoded protein is CASSLLTSGRVSGTQYF.

In this sample, this clonotype turned up many times. This chain joins TRBV20-1 and TRBJ2-5, with 8 nucleotides matching TRBD1. This CDR3 spans 15 amino acids. The V and J ends lost 2 bases and 5 bases, in that order; junction bases with no gene match: 10. The germline V gene encodes CDR1 DFQATT and CDR2 SNEGSKA (reference sequence). Here the CDR3 reads CSARRNDRGGETQYF. The CDR3 region has the DNA TGCAGTGCTAGAAGGAACGACAGGGGCGGGGAGACCCAGTACTTC.

This clonotype is a singleton in its sample. A much bigger clone sits one base away, suggesting this may be a read error. V gene TRBV2 combines with J gene TRBJ2-7; D may match TRBD1 or TRBD2 (5 bases each). CDR1 is SNHLY and CDR2 is FYNNEI in the germline V gene. The germline V and J ends were trimmed by 0 bases and 4 bases, with 19 bases remaining between them. The CDR3 length is 17 residues. The CDR3 sequence is CASSEAISFGTEYEQYF. DNA of the CDR3: TGTGCCAGCAGTGAAGCAATCTCATTCGGGACGGAATACGAGCAGTACTTC.

This clonotype was seen repeatedly, ten times or more. The chain links TRBV9 to TRBJ2-3; D unresolved. Germline CDR1 and CDR2: SGDLS and YYNGEE. The CDR3 consists of 14 residues. Trimming left V 0 bases short and J 2 bases short, with 7 bases between. As DNA, the CDR3 is TGTGCCAGCAGCGTAGGACTTGACACAGATACGCAGTATTTT. It codes for CASSVGLDTDTQYF.

This clonotype was found many times. This chain connects TRBV20-1 to TRBJ1-1; weak D call: TRBD1 (5 bases). The V end lost 6 bases, the J end lost 1 base, and 12 bases lay between the germline ends. CDR3 length: 13 residues. Germline loops: CDR1 DFQATT, CDR2 SNEGSKA (reference sequence). CDR3 bases: TGCAGTGCGCGAGGGGATGGGAACACTGAAGCTTTCTTT. Translated, it gives CSARGDGNTEAFF.

The J gene is TRBJ2-3, the V gene TRBV6-6; D possibly corresponds to TRBD1 (6 bases). CDR3 length equals 16 residues. The germline CDR1 and CDR2 sequences are MNHNY and SVGAGI (reference sequence). V was shortened by 2 bases and J by 0 bases, with 12 bases between the two germline ends. The CDR3 here is CASSYLDRLSTDTQYF. The CDR3 DNA sequence: TGTGCCAGCAGTTACCTAGACAGGTTAAGCACAGATACGCAGTATTTT.

Ten or more counts support this clonotype. The chain couples TRBV7-9 to TRBJ2-7; D not certain. Looked up from germline, CDR1 is SEHNR and CDR2 is FQNEAQ (reference sequence). The V end was cut by 7 bases, the J end by 3 bases, with 10 bases between. This CDR3 is 12 amino acids long. In DNA form, the CDR3 reads TGTGCCAGCACCCCGACCGGCTACGAGCAGTACTTC. Its translation: CASTPTGYEQYF. Full variable domain (remainder filled in from reference TRBV7-9 and TRBJ2-7): DTGVSQNPRHKITKRGQNVTFRCDPISEHNRLYWYRQTLGQGPEFLTYFQNEAQLEKSRLLSDRFSAERPKGSFSTLEIQRTEQGDSAMYLCASTPTGYEQYFGPGTRLTVT.

This clonotype appeared many times. The chain combines TRBV21-1 with TRBJ2-1; TRBD2 is the table's D call, not checked against the DNA. TRBV21-1 is noted as a pseudogene. This CDR3 spans 17 amino acids. The CDR3 nucleotides are TGTGCCAGCAGCAAAGGGACTAGCGGGAGGGCCTACAATGAGCAGTTCTTC. It yields the protein CASSKGTSGRAYNEQFF.

This clonotype has ten or more counts. This chain links TRBV28 with TRBJ2-7, with 9 bases matching TRBD1. CDR3 length equals 15 residues. Germline V gene sequence: CDR1 MDHEN, CDR2 SYDVKM. Trimming at V came to 5 bases and at J to 2 bases, leaving 7 bases not matched to a gene. The CDR3 sequence: CASSAFRQGAYEQYF. In DNA form, the CDR3 reads TGTGCCAGCAGTGCCTTCCGACAGGGGGCCTACGAGCAGTACTTC.

In its sample, this clonotype was seen a few times. J is TRBJ1-1 and V is TRBV5-1; TRBD1 might be the D (5 bases). CDR3 length: 14 amino acids. Per the germline V gene, CDR1 is SGHRS and CDR2 is YFSETQ. The germline V and J ends were trimmed by 4 bases and 6 bases, with 16 bases remaining between them. The CDR3 spells CASSHGTPGSEAFF. Written as DNA, the CDR3 is TGCGCCAGCAGCCATGGGACGCCTGGGTCTGAAGCTTTCTTT.

At least ten counts were recorded for this clonotype. V is TRBV6-6 and J is TRBJ2-3; no clear D gene. Trimming shortened V by 2 bases and J by 6 bases, and 6 bases separated the two germline ends. Germline loops: CDR1 MNHNY, CDR2 SVGAGI (reference sequence). The CDR3 totals 12 residues. Here the CDR3 DNA reads TGTGCCAGCAGTTACAGCGATGATACGCAGTATTTT. Its translation is CASSYSDDTQYF.

This clonotype was picked up many times. This chain uses TRBV4-1 with TRBJ2-1; the D gene could be TRBD1 or TRBD2 (5 bases each). V was cut by 0 bases and J by 3 bases, with 15 bases left in between. Germline V gene data show CDR1 as MGHRA and CDR2 as YSYEKL. The CDR3 extends over 17 amino acids. CDR3 loop: CASSQDPGTVVYNEQFF. CDR3 sequence (DNA): TGCGCCAGCAGCCAAGATCCTGGGACGGTGGTCTACAATGAGCAGTTCTTC.

This clonotype occurred many times. The rearrangement links TRBV18 to TRBJ1-1, with D perhaps matching TRBD1 (6 bases). Trimming left V 8 bases short and J 1 base short, with 17 bases between. CDR1 is KGHSH and CDR2 is LQKENI in the germline V gene. The CDR3 loop spans 15 amino acids. CDR3 region: CASQDFGDTNTEAFF. The CDR3 DNA follows: TGTGCCAGCCAAGATTTCGGGGACACGAACACTGAAGCTTTCTTT.

The CDR3 spells CASSGSLPGQSLDLVGELFF. The CDR3 DNA reads as TGCGCCAGCAGCGGGAGTCTCCCGGGACAGAGCCTAGATCTGGTCGGGGAGCTGTTTTTT. The rearrangement uses TRBV4-1 and TRBJ2-2; 7 bases align to TRBD1. The V segment lost 5 bases and the J segment 7 bases; nucleotides outside the gene matches: 25. The CDR3 is made up of 20 amino acids. Germline-derived CDR1 and CDR2 are MGHRA and YSYEKL.

This clonotype was detected a few times. The genes are TRBV7-8 and TRBJ2-7; TRBD2 agrees at 7 bases. Germline loops: CDR1 SGHVS, CDR2 FQNEAQ. The CDR3 length is 16 residues. J gave up 2 bases and V 2 bases, and 9 bases lay outside the gene matches. CDR3 in amino acids: CASSLMGRELTYEQYF. The CDR3 DNA sequence: TGTGCCAGCAGCTTAATGGGGCGGGAGCTGACCTACGAGCAGTACTTC.

With respect to this clonotype: This CDR3 is missing its conserved last phenylalanine or tryptophan, likely due to a read error. The chain employs TRBV20-1 and TRBJ2-7, with no clear D. V was trimmed by 7 bases and J by 5 bases, leaving 21 bases between them. CDR1 and CDR2 from the germline V gene are DFQATT and SNEGSKA (reference sequence). CDR3 size: 14 residues. CDR3 region: CSGHGGPGINEQYY. Written as DNA, the CDR3 is TGCAGTGGCCACGGCGGTCCGGGCATCAACGAGCAGTACTAC.

This clonotype was picked up many times. The chain combines TRBV28 with TRBJ2-6, with no clear D. The CDR3 length is 15 residues. From germline, CDR1 is MDHEN and CDR2 SYDVKM. V dropped 5 bases and J dropped 4 bases, with 12 bases sitting between them. CDR3: CASSLPGSGANVLTF. The CDR3, as DNA: TGTGCCAGCAGTCTTCCGGGCTCCGGGGCCAACGTCCTGACTTTC.

Many counts were recorded for this clonotype. This chain uses TRBV7-9 with TRBJ2-2, with D perhaps assigned TRBD1 or TRBD2 (6 bases each). Trimming pared 7 bases from V and 4 bases from J, leaving 16 bases between. There are 15 residues in the CDR3. Germline-derived CDR1 and CDR2 are SEHNR and FQNEAQ (reference sequence). The CDR3 spells CASTHSGASTGELFF. DNA for the CDR3: TGTGCCAGCACCCACTCGGGGGCGAGCACCGGGGAGCTGTTTTTT.

This clonotype has at least ten counts. The rearrangement joins TRBV28 to TRBJ1-1; 8 bases align to TRBD1. The trim removed 5 bases at V and 4 bases at J, leaving 6 bases unmatched. CDR1 MDHEN and CDR2 SYDVKM come from the germline V gene. The CDR3 runs to 14 residues. As DNA, the CDR3 is TGTGCCAGCAGTCCTCGACAGGGGACCACTGAAGCTTTCTTT. This encodes CASSPRQGTTEAFF. Using reference TRBV28 and TRBJ1-1 for the parts outside the CDR3, the full variable domain is DVKVTQSSRYLVKRTGEKVFLECVQDMDHENMFWYRQDPGLGLRLIYFSYDVKMKEKGDIPEGYSVSREKKERFSLILESASTNQTSMYLCASSPRQGTTEAFFGQGTRLTVV.

This clonotype was picked up many times. The chain recombines TRBV29-1 with TRBJ1-2, with TRBD1 matching 12 bases. Germline CDR1 is SQVTM and CDR2 is ANQGSEA. V was clipped by 6 bases and J by 8 bases; unmatched bases: 13. CDR3 size: 15 residues. The CDR3: CSVGTGGSYHVGYTF. CDR3 DNA sequence: TGCAGCGTGGGGACAGGGGGCTCTTACCATGTCGGCTACACCTTC.

This clonotype occurred many times. The chain carries TRBV29-1 and TRBJ2-7, with a weak D call TRBD2 (6 bases). The CDR3 covers 12 residues. Between the trimmed V and J ends, which lost 5 bases and 3 bases, there was a span of 11 bases. From germline, CDR1 is SQVTM and CDR2 ANQGSEA. CDR3 residues: CSVRGLLYEQYF. The CDR3 DNA is TGCAGCGTTCGGGGGTTGCTCTACGAGCAGTACTTC.

This clonotype was detected many times. A read error may produce the germline difference seen at one junction end. This chain joins TRBV3-1 and TRBJ2-2, with 8 nucleotides matching TRBD1. Germline lookup yields CDR1 LGHDT and CDR2 YNNKEL (reference sequence). This CDR3 has 15 residues. The CDR3 DNA sequence: TGTGCCAGCACCACAACAGGGGGTAGGACCGGGGAGCTGCTTTTT. Residues: CASTTTGGRTGELLF.

The chain combines TRBV7-2 with TRBJ1-5; possibly TRBD1 for D (5 bases). Germline V gene sequence: CDR1 SGHTA, CDR2 FQGNSA. The CDR3 is 15 residues long. Deletions cut 3 bases from V and 2 bases from J, with 11 bases between. The CDR3 reads CASSFGGVGNQPQHF. The CDR3 DNA sequence: TGTGCCAGCAGCTTTGGGGGGGTTGGCAATCAGCCCCAGCATTTT.